The 3 T cell receptor beta chains reported below all come from one sample, sequenced in a study of HIV-infected children after antiretroviral therapy interruption. The treatment was: PENTA 11 planned treatment interruption arm or continuous ART arm. RNA-based 3' RACE libraries used unique molecular identifiers. TCRdb fed the 3' RACE reads into MiXCR, producing one record per CDR3 protein. There are about 89,000 distinct CDR3 sequences in the sample; roughly 6.7% occur only once, and about 1.1% lies in the top ten. The sample consisted of CD45RA+ CD4+ T cells from PBMCs, pooled from several time points, taken from a donor given antiretroviral therapy, either interrupted or continuous. Subset in this sample: naive CD4+ CD45RA+ CD45RO- T cells. The receptor source for this set is a pool of human donors with HIV.

This clonotype was recorded many times. The V call is TRBV12-3 or TRBV12-4, the J call TRBJ2-6; 8 bases are shared with TRBD1. This CDR3 is 16 amino acids long. V dropped 6 bases and J dropped 2; count of bases not matched to a gene: 6. The CDR3 region is CASRPDREAGANVLTF. DNA for the CDR3: TGTGCCAGCAGACCGGACAGGGAAGCTGGGGCCAACGTCCTGACTTTC.

This clonotype has a count of ten or more. The rearrangement joins TRBV7-3 to TRBJ2-2; D call uncertain. The V gene lost 2 bases and the J gene lost 0 bases, with 10 bases spanning the gap. Germline V CDR1 and CDR2: SGHTA, FQGTGA. This CDR3 is 16 amino acids long. CDR3 loop: CASSLDAVSNTGELFF. In DNA form, the CDR3 reads TGTGCCAGCAGCTTAGATGCGGTTTCGAACACCGGGGAGCTGTTTTTT.

This clonotype was observed many times. This chain connects TRBV6-1 to TRBJ2-7; D gene ambiguous. The CDR3 totals 17 residues. CDR1 and CDR2 from the germline V gene are MNHNS and SASEGT. Trimming removed 1 base at V and 2 bases at J, with 18 bases between. The CDR3: CASSEELRGGQPYEQYF. CDR3 coding DNA: TGTGCCAGCAGTGAAGAACTGCGAGGTGGTCAGCCCTACGAGCAGTACTTC.